One T cell receptor beta chain is described in this entry. Its cognate antigen has yet to be identified. Base qualities were left out, and no much larger clone turns up one base away. The entry originates in a study of blood T cell repertoires in COVID-19 (dated by TCRdb to 2020 to 2022). Broadly, across the study: Collaborator samples came from the United States, Italy and Spain and covered acute and convalescent phases of COVID-19. A freely available public database, intended as a resource for researchers studying the immune response to SARS-CoV-2, is where the repertoires were released. Deeply sampled blood TCRbeta repertoires from subjects exposed to, actively infected with, or recovered from COVID-19 were included in the dataset. Where available, HLA class I and class II types were taken from metadata supplied by the sample provider and were not determined by assay-based typing. Nearly every sample came with metadata listing a de-identified subject ID, COVID-19 status, age in years and sex. The samples were drawn from the first 160 participants of the ongoing ImmuneRACE study and from some 1,300 subjects provided by 6 global collaborators. The material from the prospective study consisted of cDNA or gDNA derived from T cells, B-cell-depleted T cells, or PBMCs.

From its cysteine to its phenylalanine, the CDR3 spans 16 amino acids. The kept DNA is CDR3 alone, 48 bases in frame from the first base. CDR1 MGHRA and CDR2 YSYEKL were looked up in the germline V gene. V is cut back by 3 bases and J by 6 bases, with 11 bases in the junction unmatched. The paper's findings and limits, for the study overall: How much clinical and demographic metadata was included differed by source and by participant, and the metadata was provided uncurated.

TCRbeta CDR3 regions were amplified from genomic DNA by means of the immunoSEQ Assay, a bias-controlled multiplex PCR. In the original analysis: The number of nucleated cells in each sample was estimated from the amplification of reference gene primers within the assay. Sequence reads were collapsed and filtered to measure the absolute abundance of every unique TCRbeta CDR3 rearrangement. For each sample, productive Simpson clonality was calculated by taking the square root of Simpson's diversity index across productive rearrangements. TCRdb's version of the immuneACCESS table is confined to in-frame rearrangements and falls short of the full clone set. An unresolved V gene accounts for under half of the shortfall where checked; the remainder is of unknown origin. The DNA gave D and trimming, while V, J and clone size come from that table. The sample contains 80,000 or so clones, almost 85% of them found a single time. Together, the top ten hold about 10% of the sample.

Whole blood was collected in K2EDTA tubes by collaborating institutions according to the institutions' own protocols. For TCRbeta analysis, collaborator samples were shipped as frozen whole blood, as isolated PBMCs, or as DNA extracted from either sample type. The chain is encoded by TRBV4-1 joined to TRBJ2-3, with 8 bases aligning to TRBD2. The clonotype was recovered from a man between 60 and 75 years old with acute or convalescent COVID-19. The specimen was peripheral blood. This receptor carries the CDR3 CASSQYYGGAGDTQYF. The DNA sequence reads TGCGCCAGCAGCCAGTACTACGGGGGGGCAGGGGATACGCAGTATTTT.